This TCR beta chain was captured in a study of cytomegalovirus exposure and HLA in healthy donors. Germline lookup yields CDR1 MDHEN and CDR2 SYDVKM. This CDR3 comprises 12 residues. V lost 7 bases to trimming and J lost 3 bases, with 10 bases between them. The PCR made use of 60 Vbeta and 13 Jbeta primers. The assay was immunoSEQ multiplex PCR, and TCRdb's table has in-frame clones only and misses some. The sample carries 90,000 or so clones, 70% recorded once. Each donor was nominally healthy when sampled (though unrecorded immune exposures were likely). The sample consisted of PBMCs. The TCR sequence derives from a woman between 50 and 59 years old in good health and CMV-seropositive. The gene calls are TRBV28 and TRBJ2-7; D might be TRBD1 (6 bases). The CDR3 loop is CASNRGGYEQYF. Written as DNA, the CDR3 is TGTGCCAGCAATCGAGGGGGCTACGAGCAGTACTTC. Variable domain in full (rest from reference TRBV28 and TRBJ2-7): DVKVTQSSRYLVKRTGEKVFLECVQDMDHENMFWYRQDPGLGLRLIYFSYDVKMKEKGDIPEGYSVSREKKERFSLILESASTNQTSMYLCASNRGGYEQYFGPGTRLTVT.